This TCR beta chain was documented in a study of blood T cell repertoires in COVID-19. Assignment of participants to cohorts was predicated upon participant-reported clinical history. Each recovered donor of Cohort 3 presented with two negative PCRs, clearance, or symptom resolution. Study processing details: Estimation of nucleated cell counts was performed using reference gene primer amplification. Sequencing used immunoSEQ multiplex PCR; TCRdb keeps in-frame clones, though not all of them. V and J calls plus clone size are reproduced from that table; the DNA served to infer D and trimming. The table shows about 220,000 clones, with 84% occurring only once. V shed 2 bases and J 5 bases; nucleotides not matched to a gene: 4. The CDR3 is made up of 15 amino acids. The germline V gene has CDR1 MDHEN and CDR2 SYDVKM.

The chain links TRBV28 to TRBJ2-3, with TRBD1 matching over 10 bases. This sequence originates from a woman aged 40 to 50 who had recovered from COVID-19. Sequencing was performed on PBMCs or T cells enriched from blood (not recorded which). CDR3 in DNA: TGTGCCAGCAGTTTACGGACAGGGGGAGTAGATACGCAGTATTTT. Its translation is CASSLRTGGVDTQYF.